Following are 10 T cell receptor beta chains from one sample sequenced in a study of control samples from healthy donors and cancer patients. Using immunoSEQ multiplex PCR, the repertoire was profiled, and TCRdb retains in-frame clones only, with some absent. The data hold roughly 80,000 clones, with around 92% observed a single time. The sample taken for sequencing was blood. Every receptor here comes from a woman between 55 and 75 years old in good health.

V is TRBV28 and J is TRBJ2-1; the match to TRBD2 covers 10 bases. V was clipped by 3 bases and J by 3 bases; unmatched bases: 11. The germline V gene encodes CDR1 MDHEN and CDR2 SYDVKM. This CDR3 region has 18 residues. The CDR3 sequence: CASSFEPIAGGSYNEQFF. Here the CDR3 DNA reads TGTGCCAGCAGTTTCGAGCCGATAGCGGGAGGAAGCTACAATGAGCAGTTCTTC.

The chain combines TRBV7-9 with TRBJ2-7; D gene uncertain. The V end was cut by 1 base, the J end by 5 bases, with 15 bases between. This CDR3 has 15 residues. Germline CDR1 and CDR2: SEHNR and FQNEAQ (reference sequence). The CDR3 sequence is CASSLVLGSIDEQYF. As DNA, the CDR3 is TGTGCCAGCAGCTTAGTACTGGGTTCGATCGACGAGCAGTACTTC.

The genes are TRBV6-1 and TRBJ1-1; D possibly corresponds to TRBD1 (6 bases). The CDR3 is made up of 14 amino acids. V lost 2 bases, J lost 1 base, and 8 bases lay in between. The germline gives CDR1 MNHNS, CDR2 SASEGT. CDR3 region: CASSETGSNTEAFF. CDR3 sequence (DNA): TGTGCCAGCAGTGAAACAGGGTCGAACACTGAAGCTTTCTTT.

V is TRBV20-1 and J is TRBJ2-1; D not certain. V was shortened by 0 bases and J by 5 bases, with 2 bases between the two germline ends. The germline V gene has CDR1 DFQATT and CDR2 SNEGSKA (reference sequence). The CDR3 covers 11 residues. CDR3 sequence: CSARDDNEQFF. CDR3 sequence (DNA): TGCAGTGCTAGAGACGACAATGAGCAGTTCTTC.

The chain couples TRBV7-9 to TRBJ2-7; the match to TRBD1 covers 8 bases. The V gene's germline CDR1 is SEHNR and CDR2 FQNEAQ (reference sequence). This CDR3 spans 15 amino acids. V trimming: 6 bases; J trimming: 3 bases; junction bases outside the gene matches: 10. CDR3 nucleotides: TGTGCCAGCAGTCCACAGACAGGGGCGCTCTACGAGCAGTACTTC. This encodes CASSPQTGALYEQYF.

The rearrangement joins TRBV3-1 (or the pseudogene TRBV3-2) to TRBJ1-2, with 10 bases identical to TRBD1. Trimming removed 2 bases from V and 4 bases from J; junction bases left unmatched: 1. The CDR3 contains 14 residues. Germline V gene sequence: CDR1 LGHDT, CDR2 YNNKEL (reference sequence). The CDR3 here is CASSQRDRGYGYTF. The CDR3 nucleotides are TGTGCCAGCAGCCAAAGGGACAGGGGCTATGGCTACACCTTC.

This rearrangement joins TRBV7-2 to TRBJ2-2, with a weak D call TRBD1 (5 bases). V gave up 5 bases and J gave up 4 bases, with 11 bases separating them. Per the germline V gene, CDR1 is SGHTA and CDR2 is FQGNSA. CDR3 length: 14 amino acids. In DNA, the CDR3 is TGTGCCAGCAGCGGCCAAAGGGGCACCGGGGAGCTGTTTTTT. Protein product: CASSGQRGTGELFF. Supplemented by reference TRBV7-2 and TRBJ2-2, the full variable domain reads GAGVSQSPSNKVTEKGKDVELRCDPISGHTALYWYRQSLGQGLEFLIYFQGNSAPDKSGLPSDRFSAERTGGSVSTLTIQRTQQEDSAVYLCASSGQRGTGELFFGEGSRLTVL.

Only one count was recorded for this clone. The J gene is TRBJ1-2, the V gene TRBV30; D gene uncertain. V was trimmed by 0 bases and J by 8 bases, leaving 7 bases between them. This CDR3 contains 11 residues. Looked up from germline, CDR1 is GTSNPN and CDR2 is SVGIG (reference sequence). DNA of the CDR3: TGTGCCTGGAGTGTGGGAGCAGGCTACACCTTC. It codes for CAWSVGAGYTF.

This clone was picked up a small number of times. This sequence joins TRBV6-5 and TRBJ1-1; tentatively, D is TRBD1 (6 bases). The length of the CDR3 is 14 residues. Trimming pared 0 bases from V and 4 bases from J, leaving 9 bases between. CDR1 is MNHEY and CDR2 is SVGAGI in the germline V gene. CDR3 bases: TGTGCCAGCAGTTACTCCCAGGGGAGCACTGAAGCTTTCTTT. Translation: CASSYSQGSTEAFF.

This chain joins TRBV28 and TRBJ1-2, with TRBD1 identical over 7 bases. The V gene end was trimmed by 5 bases and the J gene end by 4 bases; junction bases not matched to a gene: 10. Germline assignment: CDR1 MDHEN and CDR2 SYDVKM. The CDR3 covers 15 residues. In DNA form, the CDR3 reads TGTGCCAGCAGTCCTTTCAGGGGGTTCACCTATGGCTACACCTTC. Protein: CASSPFRGFTYGYTF.